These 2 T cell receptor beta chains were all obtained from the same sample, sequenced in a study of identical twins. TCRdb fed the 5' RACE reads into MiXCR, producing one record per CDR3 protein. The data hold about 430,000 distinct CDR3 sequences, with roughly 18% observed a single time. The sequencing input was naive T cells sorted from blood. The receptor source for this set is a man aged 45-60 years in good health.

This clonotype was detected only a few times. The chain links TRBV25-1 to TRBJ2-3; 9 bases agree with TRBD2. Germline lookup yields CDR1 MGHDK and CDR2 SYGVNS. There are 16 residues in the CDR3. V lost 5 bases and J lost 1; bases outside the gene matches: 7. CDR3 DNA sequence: TGTGCCAGCAGTTCCCGGGCTAGCGGGGGCACAGATACGCAGTATTTT. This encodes CASSSRASGGTDTQYF. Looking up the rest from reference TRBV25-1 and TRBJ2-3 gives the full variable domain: EADIYQTPRYLVIGTGKKITLECSQTMGHDKMYWYQQDPGMELHLIHYSYGVNSTEKGDLSSESTVSRIRTEHFPLTLESARPSHTSQYLCASSSRASGGTDTQYFGPGTRLTVL.

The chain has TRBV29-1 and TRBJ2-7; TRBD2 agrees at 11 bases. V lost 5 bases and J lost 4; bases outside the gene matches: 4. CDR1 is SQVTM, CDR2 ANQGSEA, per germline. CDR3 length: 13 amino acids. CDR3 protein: CSVRTSGLYEQYF. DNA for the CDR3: TGCAGCGTTAGGACTAGCGGGTTGTACGAGCAGTACTTC.